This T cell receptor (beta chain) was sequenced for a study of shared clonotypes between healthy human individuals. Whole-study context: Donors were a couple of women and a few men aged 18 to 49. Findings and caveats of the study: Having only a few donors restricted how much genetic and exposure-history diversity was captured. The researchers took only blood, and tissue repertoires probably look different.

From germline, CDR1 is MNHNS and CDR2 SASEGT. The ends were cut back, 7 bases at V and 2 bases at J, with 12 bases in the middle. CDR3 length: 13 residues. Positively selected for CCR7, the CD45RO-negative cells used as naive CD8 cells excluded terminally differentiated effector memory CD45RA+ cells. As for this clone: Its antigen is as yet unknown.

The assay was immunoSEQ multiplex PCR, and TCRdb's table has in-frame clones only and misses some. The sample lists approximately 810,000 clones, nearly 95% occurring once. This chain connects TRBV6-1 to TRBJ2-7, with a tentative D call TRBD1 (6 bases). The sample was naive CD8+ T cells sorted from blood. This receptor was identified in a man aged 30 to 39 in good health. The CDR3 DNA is TGTGCCAGCAAACAGGGTTTCACCTACGAGCAGTACTTC. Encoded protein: CASKQGFTYEQYF.